The 9 T cell receptor beta chains presented below share a single source sample, sequenced in a study of blood T cells in healthy people across ages. The authors ran a second PCR of 7 to 11 cycles using a sample-barcoded 5' primer and a J-beta primer mix. TCRdb reanalysed the 5' RACE reads using MiXCR and keeps one entry per CDR3 protein. Here the sample spans some 690,000 distinct CDR3 sequences, roughly 20% being singletons. The sequenced sample consisted of blood. The receptors come from a man aged 65 to 85 in good health.

V usage is TRBV5-1 and J usage is TRBJ2-5; the match to TRBD2 covers 10 bases. The CDR3 is made up of 16 amino acids. V dropped 0 bases and J dropped 6; count of bases not matched to a gene: 8. CDR1 and CDR2 from the germline V gene are SGHRS and YFSETQ. CDR3 DNA sequence: TGCGCCAGCAGCTTGGAACCTAGCGGGGGCTTGAAGACCCAGTACTTC. Its protein product is CASSLEPSGGLKTQYF. The complete variable domain, with remaining parts taken from reference TRBV5-1 and TRBJ2-5, reads KAGVTQTPRYLIKTRGQQVTLSCSPISGHRSVSWYQQTPGQGLQFLFEYFSETQRNKGNFPGRFSGRQFSNSRSEMNVSTLELGDSALYLCASSLEPSGGLKTQYFGPGTRLLVL.

The chain carries TRBV10-2 and TRBJ1-6, with unresolved D. Germline CDR1 is WSHSY and CDR2 is SAAADI. Trimming left V 6 bases short and J 4 bases short, with 13 bases between. The CDR3 consists of 15 residues. DNA of the CDR3: TGCGCCAGCAGCTTAGACGCAGGTTATAATTCACCCCTCCACTTT. Residues: CASSLDAGYNSPLHF.

The rearrangement uses TRBV3-1 and TRBJ1-4; the D is unclear. Germline CDR1 reads LGHDT; CDR2 reads YNNKEL (reference sequence). The CDR3 runs to 12 residues. With 4 bases removed from V and 7 bases from J, the gap between germline ends came to 7 bases. This chain's CDR3 is CASSPPGEKLFF. The DNA of the CDR3 is TGTGCCAGCAGCCCGCCCGGTGAAAAACTGTTTTTT.

The genes are TRBV14 and TRBJ2-5; D possibly uses TRBD1 or TRBD2 (5 bases each). Judging by the DNA end, TRBJ2-7 fits better; the J call may be wrong. The CDR3 totals 13 residues. Germline CDR1 SGHDN, CDR2 FVKESK. DNA for the CDR3: TGTGCCAGCAGCCGAAGCGAGGGGTACGAGCAGTACTTC. Amino acids: CASSRSEGYEQYF.

This clonotype was seen a few times. The chain couples TRBV12-3 or TRBV12-4 to TRBJ1-1; 7 bases are a match to TRBD1. The trim removed 5 bases at V and 1 base at J, leaving 10 bases unmatched. This CDR3 has 16 amino acids. The CDR3 region is CASSTRTGGGNTEAFF. The CDR3 DNA is TGTGCCAGCAGTACCCGGACAGGTGGTGGGAACACTGAAGCTTTCTTT.

This clonotype was counted only a few times. A much larger clone differs from this one at a single base, so this may be a read error. This chain joins TRBV3-1 and TRBJ2-1; D is uncertain. The CDR3 extends over 12 amino acids. V dropped 4 bases and J dropped 9 bases, with 10 bases sitting between them. Looked up from germline, CDR1 is LGHDT and CDR2 is YNNKEL (reference sequence). DNA of the CDR3: TGTGCCAGCAGCCGTGCTCACAGTGAGCAGTTCTTC. Translated, it gives CASSRAHSEQFF.

The chain couples TRBV20-1 to TRBJ2-5; D tentatively reads TRBD1 or TRBD2 (5 bases each). Gene TRBJ2-7 matches the end of the DNA better, so the J call may be wrong. Germline assignment: CDR1 DFQATT and CDR2 SNEGSKA (reference sequence). The CDR3 extends over 14 amino acids. In DNA, the CDR3 is TGCAGTGCTAATAGGGGAGTGGATGGCTACGAGCAGTACTTC. Translation: CSANRGVDGYEQYF.

The chain has TRBV2 and TRBJ2-1; 8 bases are shared with TRBD2. Germline assignment: CDR1 SNHLY and CDR2 FYNNEI. The ends lost 1 base at V and 7 bases at J; junction bases unmatched: 9. This CDR3 is built from 16 residues. CDR3 residues: CASSEVRAGGRNEQFF. In nucleotides, the CDR3 is TGTGCCAGCAGTGAAGTTCGCGCGGGGGGCAGGAATGAGCAGTTCTTC.

This clonotype has a handful of counts. The rearrangement links TRBV24-1 to TRBJ2-6; D gene uncertain. Germline V CDR1 and CDR2: KGHDR, SFDVKD. The CDR3 loop spans 16 amino acids. V shed 1 base and J shed 0 bases, with 6 bases lying between them. CDR3 coding DNA: TGTGCCACCAGTGATTTTTCCAGCTCTGGGGCCAACGTCCTGACTTTC. It is translated as CATSDFSSSGANVLTF.